This entry lists 32 T cell receptor beta chains sequenced from one sample in a study of T cells in Graves' hyperthyroidism and ophthalmopathy. TCR beta CDR3 region amplification was performed from RNA transcripts. An initial round of RT-PCR targeting the TCR CDR3 relied on the HTBI primer set. Each CDR3 protein gets one entry after TCRdb re-called the multiplex PCR reads with MiXCR. In the table there are roughly 570,000 distinct CDR3 sequences, about half of which are singletons. The sequenced sample consisted of peripheral blood or thyroid tissue (not recorded which). These receptors came from a woman between 18 and 29 years old with Graves' hyperthyroidism.

The gene calls are TRBV29-1 and TRBJ2-2; 11 bases agree with TRBD2. This CDR3 comprises 16 residues. Germline CDR1 and CDR2: SQVTM and ANQGSEA. Unmatched junction bases numbered 14, after V lost 8 bases and J lost 6 bases. Here the CDR3 reads CSQVTSGSPRSGELFF. CDR3 nucleotide sequence: TGCAGCCAAGTTACTAGCGGGAGCCCACGATCCGGGGAGCTGTTTTTT.

The chain uses TRBV12-3 or TRBV12-4 and TRBJ2-3; D is unresolved. V shed 4 bases and J shed 5 bases, with 13 bases lying between them. The CDR3 is 14 residues long. The CDR3 region is CASSSHGPRDTQYF. The CDR3 coding sequence is TGTGCCAGCAGTTCCCATGGGCCTCGAGATACGCAGTATTTT.

The gene calls are TRBV7-9 and TRBJ1-2; a weak D match, TRBD1 (6 bases). Per germline, CDR1 SEHNR and CDR2 FQNEAQ (reference sequence). The CDR3 runs to 13 residues. Trimming cost V 5 bases and J 6 bases, with 13 bases left between them. CDR3 bases: TGTGCCAGCAGCACCGAACAGGGTGATGGCTACACCTTC. As protein: CASSTEQGDGYTF.

The chain links TRBV24-1 to TRBJ1-1, with 7 nucleotides matching TRBD1. V shed 4 bases and J 6 bases; nucleotides not matched to a gene: 1. Germline loops: CDR1 KGHDR, CDR2 SFDVKD. This CDR3 region has 12 residues. Written as DNA, the CDR3 is TGTGCCACCAGTGACAGGGGGTCTGAAGCTTTCTTT. This encodes CATSDRGSEAFF.

This chain connects TRBV5-1 to TRBJ2-3; D call uncertain. Germline V lookup: CDR1 SGHRS, CDR2 YFSETQ. The CDR3 runs to 18 residues. Trimming shortened V by 0 bases and J by 0 bases, and 17 bases separated the two germline ends. CDR3 sequence: CASSLDLTAVMSTDTQYF. Here the CDR3 DNA reads TGCGCCAGCAGCTTGGACTTAACCGCGGTAATGAGCACAGATACGCAGTATTTT.

This clonotype was seen only a few times. This sequence joins TRBV14 and TRBJ2-3; possibly TRBD2 for D (6 bases). Germline V gene lookup returns CDR1 SGHDN and CDR2 FVKESK. The V end was cut by 1 base, the J end by 6 bases, with 17 bases between. CDR3 length equals 16 residues. The CDR3 is CASSQAVLPGADTQYF. CDR3 nucleotide sequence: TGTGCCAGCAGCCAAGCGGTCCTACCGGGAGCGGATACGCAGTATTTT.

At least ten counts were recorded for this clonotype. This chain joins TRBV10-1 and TRBJ1-2, with 7 bases matching TRBD1. The CDR3 runs 13 residues. Germline V lookup: CDR1 WNHNN, CDR2 SYGVQD (reference sequence). The junction had 2 bases not matched to a gene; V was cut back by 0 bases and J by 7 bases. CDR3 amino acids: CASSESRQGGYTF. Here the CDR3 DNA reads TGCGCCAGCAGTGAGTCCCGACAGGGTGGCTACACCTTC.

The chain uses TRBV11-3 and TRBJ2-7, with D possibly being TRBD1 or TRBD2 (6 bases each). Germline V gene data show CDR1 as SGHNT and CDR2 as YENEEA. This CDR3 comprises 14 residues. Between the trimmed V and J ends, which lost 5 bases and 7 bases, there was a span of 18 bases. The CDR3 DNA follows: TGTGCCAGCAGCGGGGGGCGAGTCACCAATGAGCAGTACTTC. Translated, it gives CASSGGRVTNEQYF.

The gene calls are TRBV12-3 or TRBV12-4 and TRBJ2-3, with 7 bases fitting TRBD2. The CDR3 has 16 residues. Trimming cost V 2 bases and J 11 bases; bases outside gene matches: 16. CDR3 nucleotides: TGTGCCAGCAGTTTACTGGCGGGAGAGGGCCACAATGAGCAGTATTTT. Translation gives CASSLLAGEGHNEQYF.

This clonotype was seen ten or more times. This chain links TRBV6-1 with TRBJ1-2, with unresolved D. Between the trimmed V and J ends, which lost 7 bases and 7 bases, there was a span of 16 bases. CDR1 is MNHNS, CDR2 SASEGT, per germline. This CDR3 region has 13 residues. CDR3 loop: CASKMVPKGGYTF. The CDR3, as DNA: TGTGCCAGCAAGATGGTCCCTAAGGGTGGCTACACCTTC.

This clonotype was recorded at least ten times. The chain couples TRBV25-1 to TRBJ2-7, with unresolved D. V lost 3 bases to trimming and J lost 2 bases, with 11 bases between them. The CDR3 is 14 residues long. In germline, CDR1 is MGHDK, CDR2 SYGVNS. CDR3 sequence (DNA): TGTGCCAGCAGTGAGACCACCAGAACCTACGAGCAGTACTTC. Its translation is CASSETTRTYEQYF.

This clonotype was seen ten or more times. This rearrangement joins TRBV4-2 to TRBJ2-7; tentative D call: TRBD1 (6 bases). This CDR3 is 16 amino acids long. V was shortened by 0 bases and J by 4 bases, with 16 bases between the two germline ends. The germline V gene has CDR1 LGHNA and CDR2 YNFKEQ. The DNA of the CDR3 is TGTGCCAGCAGCCAAGATTTGACAGGCGAAGAGTACGAGCAGTACTTC. It specifies CASSQDLTGEEYEQYF.

There are a few counts of this clonotype. The genes are TRBV6-5 and TRBJ1-5; TRBD1 matches at 7 bases. V gave up 5 bases and J gave up 0 bases; unmatched junction bases: 4. Germline CDR1 and CDR2: MNHEY and SVGAGI. This CDR3 spans 15 amino acids. The CDR3: CASSKTGYSNQPQHF. CDR3 nucleotide sequence: TGTGCCAGCAGTAAGACAGGGTATAGCAATCAGCCCCAGCATTTT.

This clonotype was found a few times. The V and J genes are TRBV20-1 and TRBJ2-7, with D tentatively TRBD1 (5 bases). Deletions cut 0 bases from V and 2 bases from J, with 17 bases between. CDR1 and CDR2 from the germline V gene are DFQATT and SNEGSKA (reference sequence). The CDR3 spans 16 residues. The CDR3 DNA reads TGCAGTGCTAGAGATCATGGGGCCGTTATCCCCTACGAGCAGTACTTC. It yields the protein CSARDHGAVIPYEQYF.

The genes are TRBV7-2 and TRBJ2-6, with 8 nucleotides matching TRBD2. V gave up 6 bases and J gave up 5 bases; unmatched junction bases: 3. Germline V lookup: CDR1 SGHTA, CDR2 FQGNSA. The CDR3 loop spans 14 amino acids. CDR3 residues: CASRNSGRANVLTF. The CDR3 DNA follows: TGTGCCAGCAGAAATAGCGGGAGGGCCAACGTCCTGACTTTC.

With respect to this clonotype: No DNA is shown, since the ends of the CDR3 on it are uncertain; the CDR3 is the one TCRdb lists. This sequence joins TRBV7-8 and TRBJ2-5; TRBD2 is the table's D call, not checked against the DNA. The CDR3 is 19 amino acids long, termini counted. The germline V gene has CDR1 SGHVS and CDR2 FQNEAQ. The CDR3 region is CASSFYICSATSGQETQYF.

This clonotype was picked up many times. The V and J genes are TRBV6-2 or TRBV6-3 and TRBJ2-5; D gene uncertain. The V end was cut by 7 bases, the J end by 0 bases, with 12 bases between. Per the germline V gene, CDR1 is MNHEY and CDR2 is SVGEGT. The CDR3 runs 14 residues. The CDR3 sequence: CASTAGRDQETQYF. As DNA, the CDR3 is TGTGCCAGCACCGCCGGACGGGACCAAGAGACCCAGTACTTC.

The V call is TRBV20-1, the J call TRBJ2-2, with D maybe TRBD1 (6 bases). Germline lookup yields CDR1 DFQATT and CDR2 SNEGSKA (reference sequence). The CDR3 runs 15 residues. V lost 3 bases and J lost 1, with 12 bases in between. CDR3 sequence (DNA): TGCAGTGCTAGCCGGGACAAATTGAACACCGGGGAGCTGTTTTTT. It specifies CSASRDKLNTGELFF.

The chain links TRBV19 to TRBJ2-5, with 7 bases lining up with TRBD2. The CDR3 length is 15 residues. The V and J ends lost 3 bases and 2 bases, in that order; junction bases with no gene match: 6. Germline-derived CDR1 and CDR2 are LNHDA and SQIVND (reference sequence). This CDR3 is CASSIWGGRQETQYF. As DNA, the CDR3 is TGTGCCAGTAGTATTTGGGGCGGGAGACAAGAGACCCAGTACTTC.

This chain links TRBV20-1 with TRBJ1-2; TRBD1 is a possible D gene (5 bases). The length of the CDR3 is 14 residues. V shed 3 bases and J shed 6 bases, with 17 bases lying between them. The germline V gene encodes CDR1 DFQATT and CDR2 SNEGSKA (reference sequence). CDR3 DNA: TGCAGTGCTAGTACGCGGCAGGGAGTTCATGGCTACACCTTC. Amino acids: CSASTRQGVHGYTF.

V is TRBV24-1 and J is TRBJ1-5; 10 nucleotides align to TRBD1. CDR1 KGHDR and CDR2 SFDVKD come from the germline V gene. This CDR3 is built from 15 residues. V gave up 6 bases and J gave up 2 bases; unmatched junction bases: 3. In DNA, the CDR3 is TGTGCCACCAGTCGCGGGACAGGGGGCAATCAGCCCCAGCATTTT. Its protein is CATSRGTGGNQPQHF.

This clonotype was seen ten or more times. J is TRBJ1-4 and V is TRBV5-4; a possible D gene is TRBD1 (6 bases). V was pared by 0 bases and J by 8 bases, with 8 bases between. CDR1 SGHNT and CDR2 YYREEE come from the germline V gene (reference sequence). The CDR3 extends over 13 amino acids. The CDR3 nucleotides are TGTGCCAGCAGCTTGGCAGGGGTGGAAAAACTGTTTTTT. Translation gives CASSLAGVEKLFF.

V is TRBV7-9 and J is TRBJ1-2; 11 bases map to TRBD1. V shed 5 bases and J 8 bases; nucleotides not matched to a gene: 10. CDR3 size: 15 residues. The germline CDR1 and CDR2 sequences are SEHNR and FQNEAQ (reference sequence). The CDR3 is CASSKPDRGHRGYTF. DNA of the CDR3: TGTGCCAGCAGCAAACCGGACAGGGGGCACAGGGGCTACACCTTC.

About this clonotype itself: A much larger clone is a single base away; this may be a read error. The rearrangement joins TRBV29-1 to TRBJ1-1; 11 nucleotides match TRBD1. Germline assignment: CDR1 SQVTM and CDR2 ANQGSEA. With V trimmed by 6 bases and J by 12 bases, 9 bases remained unmatched. The CDR3 is made up of 12 amino acids. CDR3 nucleotide sequence: TGCAGCGTAGAATCGGGACAGGGGGAAACTTTCTTT. Its translation is CSVESGQGETFF.

The chain couples TRBV6-5 to TRBJ1-2; D is uncertain. With 6 bases removed from V and 3 bases from J, the gap between germline ends came to 20 bases. Germline V gene sequence: CDR1 MNHEY, CDR2 SVGAGI. The CDR3 sequence is 16 residues long. This chain's CDR3 is CASSHDQVENYYGYTF. In DNA form, the CDR3 reads TGTGCCAGCAGCCACGATCAGGTAGAAAACTACTATGGCTACACCTTC.

This clonotype was observed many times. V is TRBV2 and J is TRBJ2-1, with TRBD2 matching 7 bases. The ends lost 9 bases at V and 2 bases at J; junction bases unmatched: 7. The CDR3 runs to 14 residues. Germline V gene sequence: CDR1 SNHLY, CDR2 FYNNEI. CDR3 amino acids: CARQAAGAYNEQFF. DNA of the CDR3: TGTGCCAGACAGGCCGCGGGGGCCTACAATGAGCAGTTCTTC.

This clonotype was counted many times. This sequence joins TRBV12-3 or TRBV12-4 and TRBJ1-5, with no clear D. Trimming stripped 3 bases from V and 2 bases from J, with 11 bases between. This CDR3 contains 15 residues. Written as DNA, the CDR3 is TGTGCCAGCAGTTTCTACACGGAAGGCAATCAGCCCCAGCATTTT. Protein product: CASSFYTEGNQPQHF.

The V and J genes are TRBV7-2 and TRBJ2-7; 7 bases agree with TRBD2. The CDR3 loop spans 15 amino acids. Germline trimming cut 5 bases from V and 3 bases from J; bases unmatched to any gene: 10. CDR1 is SGHTA, CDR2 FQGNSA, per germline. The CDR3 nucleotides are TGTGCCAGCAGCCTCCTGGGACTAATCCTCTACGAGCAGTACTTC. Its translation: CASSLLGLILYEQYF.

This clonotype came up many times. The chain is built from TRBV10-3 and TRBJ2-2; D remains unclear. Germline-derived CDR1 and CDR2 are ENHRY and SYGVKD. The length of the CDR3 is 15 residues. Between the trimmed V and J ends, which lost 11 bases and 1 base, there was a span of 17 bases. The CDR3 DNA is TGTGCCGTCCCCTTGGAGCCTTTGAACACCGGGGAGCTGTTTTTT. Its protein product is CAVPLEPLNTGELFF.

The V gene is TRBV20-1, the J gene TRBJ2-1; unclear D gene. CDR1 DFQATT and CDR2 SNEGSKA come from the germline V gene (reference sequence). V lost 8 bases to trimming and J lost 9 bases, with 14 bases between them. The CDR3 is 11 residues long. The CDR3 DNA reads TGCAGTTCATACGACCGTAGTGAGCAGTTCTTC. This encodes CSSYDRSEQFF.

Ten or more counts support this clonotype. The CDR3 protein is CASSVWDRDYGYTF. The DNA of the CDR3 is TGTGCCAGTAGTGTCTGGGACAGGGACTATGGCTACACCTTC. The chain couples TRBV19 to TRBJ1-2; 9 bases fit TRBD1. Trimming at V came to 5 bases and at J to 3 bases, leaving 4 bases not matched to a gene. The V gene's germline CDR1 is LNHDA and CDR2 SQIVND (reference sequence). The CDR3 is made up of 14 amino acids.

CDR3 in amino acids: CASSQVNRGAYEQYF. The CDR3 DNA sequence: TGCGCCAGCAGCCAAGTCAACAGGGGAGCCTACGAGCAGTACTTC. The rearrangement joins TRBV4-1 to TRBJ2-7; TRBD1 matches at 7 bases. CDR3 size: 15 residues. CDR1 is MGHRA, CDR2 YSYEKL, per germline. Losses at the gene ends were 1 base for V and 2 bases for J; bases not matched to a gene: 5.